These 10 T cell receptor beta chains came from one sample sequenced in a study of T cell clones after liver transplantation (dated by TCRdb to the late 2010s). The protocol used for the library was the immunoSEQ multiplex PCR assay. TCRdb took over this immuneACCESS table, retaining in-frame rearrangements with V and J assigned. Such tables are incomplete; in checked studies, under half of the missing clones stem from an unresolved V gene, and the remainder is unexplained. The sample data list some 70,000 clones, and about nine tenths of these were observed just once. The top ten constitute under 3.5% of the sample. The time point label, read with the paper, signifies: pre-transplant. The material was CD4+ T cells from blood, obtained before liver transplant. The receptors come from a human donor who received a liver transplant.

V usage is TRBV7-2 and J usage is TRBJ2-3, with D possibly matching TRBD1 (7 bases). Germline V gives CDR1 SGHTA, CDR2 FQGNSA. The germline V and J ends were trimmed by 0 bases and 3 bases, with 10 bases remaining between them. This CDR3 spans 15 amino acids. In nucleotides, the CDR3 is TGTGCCAGCAGCTTAGCTGCAGGGGGGACAGATACGCAGTATTTT. Its translation: CASSLAAGGTDTQYF.

This chain uses TRBV9 with TRBJ2-2; 7 bases are shared with TRBD1. The germline CDR1 and CDR2 sequences are SGDLS and YYNGEE. The length of the CDR3 is 18 residues. Germline trimming cut 1 base from V and 1 base from J; bases unmatched to any gene: 10. The CDR3 loop reads CASSVQRDSYMNTGELFF. The CDR3, as DNA: TGTGCCAGCAGCGTACAACGGGACAGTTACATGAACACCGGGGAGCTGTTTTTT.

The chain employs TRBV7-2 and TRBJ2-1, with D perhaps matching TRBD1 or TRBD2 (5 bases each). CDR3 size: 16 residues. V was shortened by 1 base and J by 8 bases, with 18 bases between the two germline ends. Germline CDR1 and CDR2: SGHTA and FQGNSA. In nucleotides, the CDR3 is TGTGCCAGCAGCTTAGTGATGGGACCTACGGTGGATGAGCAGTTCTTC. This translates into CASSLVMGPTVDEQFF. The variable domain in full, with the rest retrieved from reference TRBV7-2 and TRBJ2-1, is GAGVSQSPSNKVTEKGKDVELRCDPISGHTALYWYRQSLGQGLEFLIYFQGNSAPDKSGLPSDRFSAERTGGSVSTLTIQRTQQEDSAVYLCASSLVMGPTVDEQFFGPGTRLTVL.

This chain connects TRBV5-1 to TRBJ2-5; D remains ambiguous. CDR1 SGHRS and CDR2 YFSETQ come from the germline V gene. The CDR3 length is 14 residues. The V gene lost 3 bases and the J gene lost 4 bases, with 13 bases spanning the gap. CDR3 in amino acids: CASSSQVGVETQYF. DNA of the CDR3: TGCGCCAGCAGCTCTCAGGTTGGGGTAGAGACCCAGTACTTC.

The chain is built from TRBV5-1 and TRBJ2-5; TRBD1 might be the D (5 bases). Trimming took off 2 bases at V and 2 bases at J, with 10 bases between the two ends. The germline CDR1 and CDR2 sequences are SGHRS and YFSETQ. The CDR3 extends over 14 amino acids. The CDR3 loop is CASSFRQLQETQYF. The CDR3 DNA reads TGCGCCAGCAGCTTTCGACAGTTGCAAGAGACCCAGTACTTC.

Remarks on this clone: The CDR3 ends on some other residue instead of the conserved phenylalanine or tryptophan, so this is likely a read error. The DNA is left out, because the CDR3 cannot be placed on it with certainty; the CDR3 is given as TCRdb lists it. V is TRBV7-9 and J is TRBJ1-1. The CDR3 spans 14 amino acids, including both terminal residues. Germline CDR1 reads SEHNR; CDR2 reads FQNEAQ (reference sequence). CDR3 loop: CASSLAHAGGVIAL.

The chain combines TRBV30 with TRBJ2-7, with D possibly being TRBD2 (7 bases). V lost 2 bases, J lost 5 bases, and 19 bases lay in between. The CDR3 is 15 amino acids. Germline loops: CDR1 GTSNPN, CDR2 SVGIG (reference sequence). CDR3 region: CAWSRGGQSGNEQYF. DNA of the CDR3: TGTGCCTGGAGTAGGGGGGGGCAGTCGGGCAACGAGCAGTACTTC.

This clone was picked up one time. The CDR3 DNA reads as TGTGCCAGCAGTGCAGGACAGGTTAGCCCCTACGAGCAGTACTTC. Protein: CASSAGQVSPYEQYF. This chain links TRBV2 with TRBJ2-7; 7 bases agree with TRBD1. From germline, CDR1 is SNHLY and CDR2 FYNNEI. V was pared by 4 bases and J by 2 bases, with 8 bases of the junction left unmatched. The length of the CDR3 is 15 residues.

J is TRBJ2-2 and V is TRBV29-1, with D maybe TRBD1 (5 bases). The CDR3 sequence is 13 residues long. Germline V gives CDR1 SQVTM, CDR2 ANQGSEA. Trimming cost V 6 bases and J 8 bases, with 16 bases left between them. In DNA, the CDR3 is TGCAGCGTGGCGACAGTCCGCTCGGGGGAGCTGTTTTTT. It yields the protein CSVATVRSGELFF.

In its sample, this clone was seen once. The J gene is TRBJ2-7, the V gene TRBV7-8; 7 bases are a match to TRBD2. CDR3 size: 16 residues. V shed 2 bases, J shed 6 bases, and the junction held 13 bases outside the gene matches. The germline gives CDR1 SGHVS, CDR2 FQNEAQ. CDR3 loop: CASSLRGLAAPFEQYF. The DNA for the CDR3 is TGTGCCAGCAGCTTAAGGGGTCTAGCGGCACCCTTCGAGCAGTACTTC.